The rows below give T cell receptor beta chains drawn from one sample of a study of technical replicates of blood from a handful of donors. Assay used: immunoSEQ multiplex PCR; TCRdb lists only in-frame clones, some missing. The sample includes just over 55,000 clones, roughly 93% of them seen just once. Sequences were obtained from PBMCs. The receptors were gathered from a human donor in good health. Some clones in this sample may be carry-over from other donors' samples. CDR3s include the opening cysteine and the closing phenylalanine or tryptophan. A D gene is named only where the DNA matches it firmly. Rows give clone size only sometimes, using once, few, many, or a class for an expanded clone.

V: TRBV5-5; J: TRBJ2-2; size: NA; D: NA; CDR3: CASSLGGVNGELFF; DNA: TGTGCCAGCAGCTTGGGGGGAGTCAACGGGGAGCTGTTTTTT
V: TRBV5-1; J: TRBJ2-5; size: NA; D: TRBD2; CDR3: CASSLSGGNQETQYF; DNA: TGCGCCAGCAGCTTAAGCGGGGGGAACCAAGAGACCCAGTACTTC
V: TRBV7-6; J: TRBJ1-1; size: NA; D: NA; CDR3: CASSLKTSTEAFF; DNA: TGTGCCAGCAGCTTAAAAACTTCGACTGAAGCTTTCTTT
V: TRBV6-5; J: TRBJ2-5; size: NA; D: TRBD2; CDR3: CASSRLAGGQETQYF; DNA: TGTGCCAGCAGCAGACTAGCGGGGGGCCAAGAGACCCAGTACTTC
V: TRBV18; J: TRBJ1-5; size: NA; D: TRBD1; CDR3: CASSGTGGNQPQHF; DNA: TGTGCCAGCTCAGGGACAGGGGGCAATCAGCCCCAGCATTTT
V: TRBV4-3; J: TRBJ2-4; size: NA; D: NA; CDR3: CASSPETGTSRAKNIQYF; DNA: TGCGCCAGCAGCCCAGAAACCGGGACTTCCCGGGCCAAAAACATTCAGTACTTC
V: TRBV7-9; J: TRBJ2-7; size: NA; D: NA; CDR3: CASSPQANEQYF; DNA: TGTGCCAGCAGCCCACAGGCAAACGAGCAGTACTTC
V: TRBV10-3; J: TRBJ1-1; size: NA; D: TRBD1; CDR3: CAISQPGQGMNTEAFF; DNA: TGTGCCATATCACAACCGGGACAGGGAATGAACACTGAAGCTTTCTTT
V: TRBV5-1; J: TRBJ2-5; size: NA; D: NA; CDR3: CASSLGGGVETQYF; DNA: TGCGCCAGCAGCTTAGGAGGGGGCGTAGAGACCCAGTACTTC
V: TRBV7-9; J: TRBJ1-1; size: NA; D: NA; CDR3: CASSLARDYTEAFF; DNA: TGTGCCAGCAGCTTAGCGCGGGACTACACTGAAGCTTTCTTT
V: TRBV18; J: TRBJ2-3; size: NA; D: NA; CDR3: CASSPLAASTDTQYF; DNA: TGTGCCAGCTCACCGTTGGCGGCTAGCACAGATACGCAGTATTTT
V: TRBV4-1; J: TRBJ2-7; size: NA; D: NA; CDR3: CASSRGQTYPYEQYF; DNA: TGCGCCAGCAGCCGAGGACAGACCTACCCCTACGAGCAGTACTTC
V: TRBV4-3; J: TRBJ2-2; size: once; D: TRBD2; CDR3: CASSQEGAGGVYTGELFF; DNA: TGCGCCAGCAGCCAAGAGGGAGCGGGAGGGGTTTACACCGGGGAGCTGTTTTTT
V: TRBV10-3; J: TRBJ1-5; size: NA; D: NA; CDR3: CAISANEVQPQHF; DNA: TGTGCCATCAGTGCTAACGAGGTCCAGCCCCAGCATTTT
V: TRBV5-1; J: TRBJ2-5; size: NA; D: TRBD2; CDR3: CATTGRGGPEETQYF; DNA: TGCGCCACCACGGGGCGGGGGGGCCCTGAGGAGACCCAGTACTTC
V: TRBV5-4; J: TRBJ1-1; size: NA; D: NA; CDR3: CASSWGGVTEAFF; DNA: TGTGCCAGCAGCTGGGGCGGGGTTACTGAAGCTTTCTTT
V: TRBV15; J: TRBJ1-2; size: NA; D: NA; CDR3: CATSRDSGMGTAGYTF; DNA: TGTGCCACCAGCAGAGATTCAGGGATGGGTACGGCTGGCTACACCTTC
V: TRBV18; J: TRBJ1-4; size: NA; D: NA; CDR3: CASSPKEGAKLFF; DNA: TGTGCCAGCTCACCGAAAGAAGGGGCTAAACTGTTTTTT
V: TRBV6-5; J: TRBJ1-2; size: NA; D: TRBD1; CDR3: CASSRTGGRGYTF; DNA: TGTGCCAGCAGCCGGACAGGGGGGCGCGGCTACACCTTC
V: TRBV19; J: TRBJ1-2; size: NA; D: NA; CDR3: CASNFLNMEGGYTF; DNA: TGTGCCAGTAACTTCCTCAACATGGAGGGTGGCTACACCTTC
V: TRBV4-3; J: TRBJ2-7; size: NA; D: TRBD2; CDR3: CASSQAPSGGAYEQYF; DNA: TGCGCCAGCAGCCAAGCCCCTAGCGGGGGGGCTTACGAGCAGTACTTC
V: TRBV7-2; J: TRBJ1-5; size: NA; D: NA; CDR3: CASSLGSVYSNQPQHF; DNA: TGTGCCAGCAGCTTAGGTTCCGTTTATAGCAATCAGCCCCAGCATTTT
V: TRBV25-1; J: TRBJ2-6; size: NA; D: TRBD2; CDR3: CASSEWVAGSSGANVLTF; DNA: TGTGCCAGCAGTGAATGGGTAGCGGGGAGCTCTGGGGCCAACGTCCTGACTTTC
V: TRBV15; J: TRBJ2-7; size: NA; D: NA; CDR3: CATSARTRLFPILTYEQYF; DNA: TGTGCCACCAGCGCCCGGACTCGTCTATTTCCGATCCTTACCTACGAGCAGTACTTC
V: TRBV15; J: TRBJ2-4; size: once; D: TRBD2; CDR3: CATSGSTSGGARDIQYF; DNA: TGTGCCACCAGCGGCTCGACTAGCGGGGGGGCCCGTGACATTCAGTACTTC
V: TRBV6-6; J: TRBJ2-1; size: once; D: TRBD2; CDR3: CASSYSASGSVDEQFF; DNA: TGTGCCAGCAGTTACTCGGCTAGCGGGAGTGTCGATGAGCAGTTCTTC
V: TRBV5-1; J: TRBJ2-1; size: NA; D: TRBD1; CDR3: CASSGGTGSYNEQFF; DNA: TGCGCCAGCAGCGGGGGGACAGGGAGCTACAATGAGCAGTTCTTC
V: TRBV2; J: TRBJ1-6; size: NA; D: NA; CDR3: CASSAQGFGSPLHF; DNA: TGTGCCAGCAGCGCTCAGGGCTTCGGGTCACCCCTCCACTTT
V: TRBV27; J: TRBJ1-2; size: NA; D: NA; CDR3: CASSLRGIGYGYTF; DNA: TGTGCCAGCAGTTTAAGAGGGATAGGGTATGGCTACACCTTC